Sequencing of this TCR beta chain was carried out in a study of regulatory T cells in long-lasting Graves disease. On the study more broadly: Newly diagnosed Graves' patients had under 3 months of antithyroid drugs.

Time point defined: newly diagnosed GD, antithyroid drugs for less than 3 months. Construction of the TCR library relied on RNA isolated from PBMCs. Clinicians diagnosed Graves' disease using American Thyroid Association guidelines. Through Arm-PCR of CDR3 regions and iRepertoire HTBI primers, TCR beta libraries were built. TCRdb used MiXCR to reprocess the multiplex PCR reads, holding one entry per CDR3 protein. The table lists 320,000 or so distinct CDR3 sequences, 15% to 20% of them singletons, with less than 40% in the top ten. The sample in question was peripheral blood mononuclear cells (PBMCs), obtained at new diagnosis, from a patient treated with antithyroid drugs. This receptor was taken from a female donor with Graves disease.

CDR3 sequence: CAISEGLMSSYNSPLHF. DNA of the CDR3: TGTGCCATCAGTGAGGGACTTATGAGCTCCTATAATTCACCCCTCCACTTT. The chain is built from TRBV10-3 and TRBJ1-6; D uncertain. The V end was cut by 2 bases, the J end by 0 bases, with 11 bases between. In germline, CDR1 is ENHRY, CDR2 SYGVKD. The CDR3 totals 17 residues.